This T cell receptor (beta chain) was captured in a study of STAT5B mutations in CD4+ large granular lymphocyte leukemia. Overall study results and limits: Compared with healthy controls (2/35), patient top clones favored TRBV06 (8/27). CD4-sorted patient repertoires seemed more clonal than healthy CD4+ repertoires.

Sequencing was at survey level. Profiled with immunoSEQ multiplex PCR; TCRdb holds only in-frame clones, not every one. Here the sample spans about 28,000 clones, just under 75% being singletons. Germline loops: CDR1 MNHNS, CDR2 SASEGT. Trimming cost V 6 bases and J 7 bases; bases outside gene matches: 10. The CDR3 has 15 amino acids. Points on this clone: The antigen is not known.

The receptor was derived from a human donor in good health. This chain uses TRBV6-1 with TRBJ2-1, with TRBD1 identical over 9 bases. Sequenced material: CD4+ T cells from blood buffy coats. DNA for the CDR3: TGTGCCAGCAGGGCCCCCGGGACAGGGAAAAATGAGCAGTTCTTC. Protein: CASRAPGTGKNEQFF.